Listed below are T cell receptor beta chains from one sample, sequenced in a study of T cell responses to AZD1222 COVID-19 vaccine. Profiling relied on immunoSEQ multiplex PCR, and the TCRdb table lists in-frame clones only, not all of them. This table holds fewer than 150,000 clones, about nine tenths found once. This sample comprised peripheral blood, obtained 28 days after the second AZD1222 dose. The receptors shown here come from an adult who received the AZD1222 COVID-19 vaccine. The CDR3 runs from the conserved cysteine through the conserved F or W.

v_gene: TRBV6-6; j_gene: TRBJ2-1; CDR3aa: CASSPLFQGAVNNEQFF
v_gene: TRBV20-1; j_gene: TRBJ1-1; CDR3aa: CSASESNTEAFF
v_gene: TRBV15; j_gene: TRBJ1-3; CDR3aa: CATSRDLGESGNTIYF
v_gene: TRBV6-1; j_gene: TRBJ2-1; CDR3aa: CASSEARLAGGPRNEQFF
v_gene: TRBV9; j_gene: TRBJ2-3; CDR3aa: CASSVVAGGTDTQYF
v_gene: TRBV19; j_gene: TRBJ1-5; CDR3aa: CASSARRDGDQPQHF
v_gene: TRBV20-1; j_gene: TRBJ1-3; CDR3aa: CSTDRGNTIYF
v_gene: TRBV5-5; j_gene: TRBJ1-5; CDR3aa: CASSKQGLSNQPQHF
v_gene: TRBV10-3; j_gene: TRBJ2-2; CDR3aa: CAISDQNTGELFF
v_gene: TRBV21-1; j_gene: TRBJ2-5; CDR3aa: CARNGDHAFITETQYF
v_gene: TRBV7-2; j_gene: TRBJ2-3; CDR3aa: CASSLGGLAGVTDTQYF
v_gene: TRBV7-2; j_gene: TRBJ2-5; CDR3aa: CASSIRGVGVQETQYF
v_gene: TRBV7-9; j_gene: TRBJ1-5; CDR3aa: CASSPANQPQHF
v_gene: TRBV5-5; j_gene: TRBJ2-5; CDR3aa: CASSLVVPSGLEETQYF
v_gene: TRBV4-3; j_gene: TRBJ2-2; CDR3aa: CASSQEKVVAGELFF
v_gene: TRBV4-1; j_gene: TRBJ1-5; CDR3aa: CASSQGQGASNQPQHF
v_gene: TRBV27; j_gene: TRBJ2-7; CDR3aa: CASRRGTFDRGSNEQYF
v_gene: TRBV16; j_gene: TRBJ2-5; CDR3aa: CASSQSGVSGETQYF
v_gene: TRBV7-9; j_gene: TRBJ1-4; CDR3aa: CASSPGIRAGGEKLFF
v_gene: TRBV7-8; j_gene: TRBJ1-5; CDR3aa: CASSQQGLSNQPQHF
v_gene: TRBV12-5; j_gene: TRBJ2-1; CDR3aa: CASDSAVPLTSPNEQFF
v_gene: TRBV6-5; j_gene: TRBJ1-1; CDR3aa: CASSYGGQFGTEAFF
v_gene: TRBV7-9; j_gene: TRBJ1-2; CDR3aa: CASSLAQDRGNGYTF
v_gene: TRBV18; j_gene: TRBJ2-3; CDR3aa: CASSLQGPDNTDTQYF
v_gene: TRBV18; j_gene: TRBJ2-7; CDR3aa: CASSPQGQGTGEQYF
v_gene: TRBV4-1; j_gene: TRBJ2-3; CDR3aa: CASSRQEMGTDTQYF
v_gene: TRBV15; j_gene: TRBJ1-4; CDR3aa: CATSRDPRGTLSEKLFF
v_gene: TRBV5-1; j_gene: TRBJ2-2; CDR3aa: CASSPPGTGGSTGELFF
v_gene: TRBV3-1/TRBV3-2; j_gene: TRBJ2-5; CDR3aa: CASSLGTSGVETQYF
v_gene: TRBV19; j_gene: TRBJ1-4; CDR3aa: CASSTITGGVENEKLFF
v_gene: TRBV9; j_gene: TRBJ2-3; CDR3aa: CASSPQNPLTGTWGTDTQYF
v_gene: TRBV19; j_gene: TRBJ1-5; CDR3aa: CASSTQYGNQPQHF
v_gene: TRBV7-8; j_gene: TRBJ1-6; CDR3aa: CASRAGEYSPLHF
v_gene: TRBV28; j_gene: TRBJ1-3; CDR3aa: CASHSRGNTIYF
v_gene: TRBV3-1/TRBV3-2; j_gene: TRBJ2-7; CDR3aa: CASSHLPGQGSYEQYF
v_gene: TRBV3-1/TRBV3-2; j_gene: TRBJ1-6; CDR3aa: CASSQEGPGNSPLHF
v_gene: TRBV7-8; j_gene: TRBJ2-2; CDR3aa: CASSLGVSGELFF
v_gene: TRBV11-3; j_gene: TRBJ2-3; CDR3aa: CASSSTGTGPDTQYF
v_gene: TRBV27; j_gene: TRBJ2-1; CDR3aa: CASNQGRGRRNEQFF
v_gene: TRBV6-5; j_gene: TRBJ2-5; CDR3aa: CASSRLDKETQYF
v_gene: TRBV19; j_gene: TRBJ1-2; CDR3aa: CASKGSNYGYTF
v_gene: TRBV5-8; j_gene: TRBJ2-5; CDR3aa: CASSLEGGPTETQYF
v_gene: TRBV15; j_gene: TRBJ2-3; CDR3aa: CATSRDSNLQRVSTDTQYF
v_gene: TRBV3-1/TRBV3-2; j_gene: TRBJ2-5; CDR3aa: CASSQQRGGRETQYF
v_gene: TRBV2; j_gene: TRBJ1-1; CDR3aa: CASSEDRRSAFF
v_gene: TRBV6-5; j_gene: TRBJ2-3; CDR3aa: CASSTGQGNTDTQYF
v_gene: TRBV6-5; j_gene: TRBJ1-5; CDR3aa: CASSPVFNQPQHF
v_gene: TRBV4-2; j_gene: TRBJ2-1; CDR3aa: CASSQAHSGYNEQFF
v_gene: TRBV18; j_gene: TRBJ1-2; CDR3aa: CASSPIPPGGYGYTF
v_gene: TRBV5-1; j_gene: TRBJ2-1; CDR3aa: CASSPRLAGDGNEQFF
v_gene: TRBV4-3; j_gene: TRBJ2-7; CDR3aa: CASSRGTGDSYEQYF
v_gene: TRBV10-2; j_gene: TRBJ2-7; CDR3aa: CASSDIAGRNEQYF
v_gene: TRBV10-1; j_gene: TRBJ2-7; CDR3aa: CASSESFGAGFEQYF
v_gene: TRBV29-1; j_gene: TRBJ1-1; CDR3aa: CSVDSGAGISIEAFF
v_gene: TRBV7-3; j_gene: TRBJ2-1; CDR3aa: CASSLIAGDGSEQFF
v_gene: TRBV18; j_gene: TRBJ1-5; CDR3aa: CASSPTGNNQPQHF